The TCR beta chain under discussion was sequenced for a study of human T cells and chemical hapten exposure. Study-wide background: Sensitizing treatment utilized 2% DPC over a roughly 2 cm by roughly 2 cm portion of upper inner arm skin.

Regarding treatment: therapeutic diphenylcyclopropenone sensitization with weekly scalp DPC. Individual cDNA molecules each carried unique molecular identifiers attached by the library. In TCRdb, the reads were re-called with MiXCR into one record per CDR3 protein. The sample lists thousands of distinct CDR3 sequences; just under 50% were seen once. CDR3 size: 16 residues. J lost 4 bases, V lost 4 bases, and 5 bases had no gene match. Germline-derived CDR1 and CDR2 are MNHEY and SMNVEV (reference sequence). This TCR derives from an adult with alopecia areata. Some clones in this sample may be carry-over from other donors' samples. This table probably holds off-target reads from a library built for another chain. The chain uses TRBV27 and TRBJ2-2; TRBD2 matches 11 bases. The sample was whole blood, taken before DPC sensitization or 2, 6, or about 24 weeks after (not recorded which). The CDR3 bases are TGTGCCAGCAGTTCGGGACTAGCGGACCCCACCGGGGAGCTGTTTTTT. It translates to CASSSGLADPTGELFF.